This T cell receptor (beta chain) was profiled in a study of identical twins. General study points: Clonotypes of the beta chain that were abundant in cord blood carried fewer insertions (memory repertoires showed none). Potential partial confounding of zero-insertion analyses by invariant MAIT and iNKT cells was noted. In beta out-of-frame sequences, the excess sharing between twins was weaker.

This clonotype has more than one count but fewer than ten. Its target is unknown. The CDR3 totals 13 residues. TCRdb reprocessed the 5' RACE reads via MiXCR and lists one record per CDR3 protein. The sample has 700,000 or so distinct CDR3 sequences; approximately 9% are singletons. Another study also made use of these data, one on yellow fever vaccine responses in identical twins.

The sequenced material came from PBMCs. V gene TRBV21-1 combines with J gene TRBJ2-7. TRBV21-1 is labeled a pseudogene. The receptor was isolated from a woman aged 18-29 years in good health. For the CDR3, the DNA is TGTGCCAGCAGCAAAGCAGGGACCTACGAGCAGTACTTC. Its translation: CASSKAGTYEQYF.